This TCR beta chain was documented in a study of blood T cell repertoires in COVID-19. Two negative PCRs, clearance, or symptom resolution were required of recovered Cohort 3 donors. In the original analysis: Estimation of nucleated cell counts was performed using reference gene primer amplification. This table comes from immunoSEQ multiplex PCR, and its TCRdb copy is limited to in-frame clones, with some not included. V, J and clone size reflect that table, while D and trimming were determined from the DNA. The sample has approximately 260,000 clones, 65% to 85% seen once; the top ten hold more than 3%. This TCR was recovered from a man aged 50 to 59 who had recovered from COVID-19. Sequencing input: PBMCs or T cells enriched from blood (not recorded which).

This chain's CDR3 is CASSQDSLAGWGEQYF. The CDR3 nucleotides read TGTGCCAGCAGCCAAGATAGTCTAGCGGGGTGGGGCGAGCAGTACTTC. The chain has TRBV4-2 and TRBJ2-7; TRBD2 agrees at 9 bases. The V segment lost 0 bases and the J segment 6 bases; nucleotides outside the gene matches: 9. Looked up from germline, CDR1 is LGHNA and CDR2 is YNFKEQ. The CDR3 has 16 amino acids.